One sample yielded the 8 T cell receptor beta chains listed below, sequenced in a study of OX40 agonist ivuxolimab in advanced cancers. The method was immunoSEQ multiplex PCR; TCRdb's version includes in-frame clones alone and lacks a portion of them. The sample holds about 80,000 clones, 70% to 90% seen once. The sample consisted of CD4+ or CD8+ T cells sorted from blood, taken in a trial of the OX40 agonist ivuxolimab. The receptors come from an adult with an advanced solid tumor such as melanoma, head and neck, liver or kidney cancer.

The V and J genes are TRBV19 and TRBJ1-2; the D gene is possibly TRBD1 (5 bases). This CDR3 is built from 14 residues. Per germline, CDR1 LNHDA and CDR2 SQIVND (reference sequence). Trimming left V 4 bases short and J 2 bases short, with 11 bases between. The DNA for the CDR3 is TGTGCCAGTAGTAGTGGGACGGTGAACTATGGCTACACCTTC. Translation gives CASSSGTVNYGYTF. The full variable domain, its missing parts supplied by reference TRBV19 and TRBJ1-2, is DGGITQSPKYLFRKEGQNVTLSCEQNLNHDAMYWYRQDPGQGLRLIYYSQIVNDFQKGDIAEGYSVSREKKESFPLTVTSAQKNPTAFYLCASSSGTVNYGYTFGSGTRLTVV.

This chain uses TRBV9 with TRBJ2-7; 8 nucleotides match TRBD1. The CDR3 runs to 16 residues. V was clipped by 3 bases and J by 3 bases; unmatched bases: 11. Per the germline V gene, CDR1 is SGDLS and CDR2 is YYNGEE. The CDR3 region is CASSAVMGTGLYEQYF. CDR3 DNA: TGTGCCAGCAGCGCCGTTATGGGGACAGGCCTCTACGAGCAGTACTTC.

The chain links TRBV7-9 to TRBJ2-5, with a weak D call TRBD1 (5 bases). The V end was cut by 3 bases, the J end by 0 bases, with 8 bases between. The germline V gene encodes CDR1 SEHNR and CDR2 FQNEAQ (reference sequence). The CDR3 extends over 14 amino acids. CDR3 loop: CASSFQGNQETQYF. Here the CDR3 DNA reads TGTGCCAGCAGCTTTCAGGGCAACCAAGAGACCCAGTACTTC.

The chain has TRBV6-6 and TRBJ2-7; D possibly corresponds to TRBD2 (6 bases). Germline V gene data show CDR1 as MNHNY and CDR2 as SVGAGI (reference sequence). The ends were cut back, 11 bases at V and 3 bases at J, with 17 bases in the middle. This CDR3 contains 13 residues. CDR3 nucleotide sequence: TGTGCCGTCTTGGGTAGCGGAAACTACGAGCAGTACTTC. Its protein product is CAVLGSGNYEQYF.

The V call is TRBV5-6, the J call TRBJ2-1; no definite D call. This CDR3 comprises 15 residues. Deletions cut 4 bases from V and 0 bases from J, with 11 bases between. Germline V gives CDR1 SGHDT, CDR2 YYEEEE. CDR3 nucleotides: TGTGCCAGCAGCCGAAGACTGAGCTCCTACAATGAGCAGTTCTTC. Amino acid sequence: CASSRRLSSYNEQFF.

This rearrangement joins TRBV9 to TRBJ2-4; weak D call: TRBD1 (7 bases). Trimming removed 0 bases at V and 1 base at J, with 11 bases between. The CDR3 totals 16 residues. CDR1 and CDR2 from the germline V gene are SGDLS and YYNGEE. The CDR3 nucleotides read TGTGCCAGCAGCGTAGGAGCAGGGGGGGCCAAAAACATTCAGTACTTC. Amino acid sequence: CASSVGAGGAKNIQYF.

V and J are TRBV6-5 and TRBJ2-5, with 13 bases aligning to TRBD2. J gave up 9 bases and V 4 bases, and 5 bases lay outside the gene matches. The CDR3 is 14 residues long. Germline V gene data show CDR1 as MNHEY and CDR2 as SVGAGI. The CDR3 nucleotides are TGTGCCAGCAGTTTCACTAGCGGGAGGGAGGCCCAGTACTTC. Protein: CASSFTSGREAQYF.

The rearrangement links TRBV2 to TRBJ2-1, with D possibly being TRBD1 (6 bases). Germline CDR1 reads SNHLY; CDR2 reads FYNNEI. The CDR3 covers 11 residues. V lost 5 bases to trimming and J lost 10 bases, with 9 bases between them. Here the CDR3 DNA reads TGTGCCAGCAGTACCGGGACAGAGCAGTTCTTC. Protein: CASSTGTEQFF.